This TCR beta chain was identified in a study of blood T cell repertoires in COVID-19. Study-level information: Samples representing acute and convalescent COVID-19 were sourced from the United States, Italy and Spain. T cells, B-cell-depleted T cells, or PBMCs supplied cDNA or gDNA.

Original processing methods: Researchers report that nucleated cell counts were estimated from reference gene primer amplification. Generated by immunoSEQ multiplex PCR, the TCRdb table keeps only in-frame clones and is missing some. The DNA was the basis for D and trimming; V, J and clone size are from that table. The sample includes roughly 100,000 clones, roughly 87% seen only once; the top ten take approximately 3%. The germline CDR1 and CDR2 sequences are MNHEY and SVGAGI. Trimming removed 6 bases at V and 4 bases at J, with 10 bases between. The CDR3 totals 13 residues. V is TRBV6-5 and J is TRBJ1-5, with D maybe TRBD1 (5 bases). The material sequenced was peripheral blood. The receptor was derived from a middle-aged man in a cohort sampled during active COVID-19. CDR3 sequence (DNA): TGTGCCAGCAGACGACAGAAGAATCAGCCCCAGCATTTT. Its translation is CASRRQKNQPQHF.